This section outlines one T cell receptor beta chain sequence together with its context. The data were taken from a study of blood T cells in healthy people across ages. Germline V gene sequence: CDR1 DFQATT, CDR2 SNEGSKA (reference sequence). The CDR3 is 16 residues long. Trimming cost V 3 bases and J 9 bases; bases outside gene matches: 9. A sample-barcoded 5' primer and a J-beta primer mix were used in a second PCR of roughly 7 to 11 cycles. TCRdb processed the 5' RACE reads anew with MiXCR; each CDR3 protein has one entry. The table records about 380,000 distinct CDR3 sequences, more than 45% of them present only once.

The sequence derives from a man in his fifties or sixties in good health. Sequencing was carried out using blood. The rearrangement joins TRBV20-1 to TRBJ2-1, with TRBD2 identical over 15 bases. The CDR3 DNA is TGCAGTGCTAGGGCAAGCGGACTAGCGGGGGGGCGTGAGCAGTTCTTC. This gives the protein CSARASGLAGGREQFF.